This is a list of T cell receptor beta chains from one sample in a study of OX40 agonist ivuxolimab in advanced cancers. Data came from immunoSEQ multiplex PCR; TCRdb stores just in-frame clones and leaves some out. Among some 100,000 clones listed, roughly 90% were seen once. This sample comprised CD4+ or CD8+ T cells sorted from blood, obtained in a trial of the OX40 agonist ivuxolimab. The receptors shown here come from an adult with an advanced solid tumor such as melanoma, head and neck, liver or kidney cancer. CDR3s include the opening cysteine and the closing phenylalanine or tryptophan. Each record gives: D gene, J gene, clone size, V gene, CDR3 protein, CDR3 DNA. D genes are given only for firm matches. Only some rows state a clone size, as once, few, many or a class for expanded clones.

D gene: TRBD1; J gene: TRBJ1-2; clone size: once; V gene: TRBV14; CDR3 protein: CASSQSFRTGVGYTF; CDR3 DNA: TGTGCCAGCAGCCAGTCATTTCGGACAGGGGTTGGCTACACCTTC
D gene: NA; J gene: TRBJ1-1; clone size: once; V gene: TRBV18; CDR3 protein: CASSPYPTDTEAFF; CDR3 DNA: TGTGCCAGCTCACCATACCCTACGGACACTGAAGCTTTCTTT
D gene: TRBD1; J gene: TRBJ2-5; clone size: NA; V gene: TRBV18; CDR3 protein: CASSLRTGGPFVRETQYF; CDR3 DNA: TGTGCCAGCTCACTTCGGACAGGTGGTCCCTTTGTGCGGGAGACCCAGTACTTC
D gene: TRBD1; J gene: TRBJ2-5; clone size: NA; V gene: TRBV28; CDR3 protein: CATEQGQVETQYF; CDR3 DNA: TGTGCCACCGAACAGGGACAGGTTGAGACCCAGTACTTC
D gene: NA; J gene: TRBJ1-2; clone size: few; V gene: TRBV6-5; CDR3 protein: CASSYGGQPYGYTF; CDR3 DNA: TGTGCCAGCAGTTACGGTGGACAGCCCTATGGCTACACCTTC
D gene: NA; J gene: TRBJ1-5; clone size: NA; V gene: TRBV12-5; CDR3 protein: CASGSTDYQPQHF; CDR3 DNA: TGTGCTAGTGGCTCGACAGACTATCAGCCCCAGCATTTT
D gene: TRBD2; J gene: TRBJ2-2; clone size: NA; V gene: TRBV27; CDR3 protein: CASSGPGLASNTGELFF; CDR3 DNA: TGTGCCAGCAGTGGTCCGGGACTAGCGAGTAACACCGGGGAGCTGTTTTTT
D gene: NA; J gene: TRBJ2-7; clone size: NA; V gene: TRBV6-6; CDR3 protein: CASSYEGVEQYF; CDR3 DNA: TGTGCCAGCAGTTACGAGGGGGTCGAGCAGTACTTC
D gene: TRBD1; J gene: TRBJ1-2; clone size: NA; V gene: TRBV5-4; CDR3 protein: CASSYDREDGYTF; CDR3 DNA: TGTGCCAGCAGCTATGACAGGGAGGATGGCTACACCTTC
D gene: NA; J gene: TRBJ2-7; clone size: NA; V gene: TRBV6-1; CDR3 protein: CASSVLIGGPYEQYF; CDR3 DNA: TGTGCCAGCAGTGTTCTCATCGGAGGACCCTACGAGCAGTACTTC
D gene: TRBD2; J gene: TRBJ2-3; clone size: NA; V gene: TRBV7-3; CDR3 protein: CASSLIWTSDTDTQYF; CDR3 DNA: TGTGCCAGCAGCTTAATTTGGACTAGCGACACAGATACGCAGTATTTT
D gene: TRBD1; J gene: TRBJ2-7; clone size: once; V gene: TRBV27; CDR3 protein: CASSSTGTEQYEQYF; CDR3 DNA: TGTGCCAGCAGTTCGACCGGGACAGAACAGTACGAGCAGTACTTC
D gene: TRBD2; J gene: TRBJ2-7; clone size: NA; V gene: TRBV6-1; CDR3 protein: CASSGGLAGVGYEQYF; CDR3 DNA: TGTGCCAGCAGTGGAGGACTAGCGGGAGTCGGGTACGAGCAGTACTTC
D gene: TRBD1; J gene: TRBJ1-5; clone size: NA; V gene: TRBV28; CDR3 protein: CASSLTRGPQPQHF; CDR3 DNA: TGTGCCAGCAGTTTAACGAGGGGGCCTCAGCCCCAGCATTTT
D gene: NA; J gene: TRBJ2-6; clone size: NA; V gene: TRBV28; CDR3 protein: CASSAASSGANVLTF; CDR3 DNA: TGTGCCAGCAGTGCCGCCTCCTCTGGGGCCAACGTCCTGACTTTC
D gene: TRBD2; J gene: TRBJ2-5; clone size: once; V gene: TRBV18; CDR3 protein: CASSKRESNQETQYF; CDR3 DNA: TGTGCCAGCTCAAAGCGGGAGTCAAACCAAGAGACCCAGTACTTC
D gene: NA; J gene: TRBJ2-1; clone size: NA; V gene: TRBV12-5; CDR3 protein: CASGLGRGEDEQFF; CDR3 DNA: TGTGCTAGTGGTTTGGGTAGGGGGGAGGATGAGCAGTTCTTC
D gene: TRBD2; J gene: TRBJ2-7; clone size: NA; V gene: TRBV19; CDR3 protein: CASSMDGRASYEQYF; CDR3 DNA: TGTGCCAGTAGTATGGACGGGAGGGCCTCATACGAGCAGTACTTC
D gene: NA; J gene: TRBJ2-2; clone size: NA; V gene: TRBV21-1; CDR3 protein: CASSKRERLGKPAGELFF; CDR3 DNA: TGTGCCAGCAGCAAAAGAGAGAGACTAGGAAAACCCGCGGGGGAGCTGTTTTTT
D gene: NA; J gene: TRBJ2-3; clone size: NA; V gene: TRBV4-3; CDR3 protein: CASSQEGYGFTDTQYF; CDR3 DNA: TGCGCCAGCAGCCAAGAGGGATACGGATTCACAGATACGCAGTATTTT
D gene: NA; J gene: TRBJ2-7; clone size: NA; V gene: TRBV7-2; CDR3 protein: CASSFAPSSYEQYF; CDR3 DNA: TGTGCCAGCAGCTTCGCACCTAGCTCCTACGAGCAGTACTTC
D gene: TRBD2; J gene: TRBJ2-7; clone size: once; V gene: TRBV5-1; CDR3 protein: CASSLLGTSGGYEQYF; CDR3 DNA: TGCGCCAGCAGCTTGTTAGGGACTAGCGGAGGGTACGAGCAGTACTTC
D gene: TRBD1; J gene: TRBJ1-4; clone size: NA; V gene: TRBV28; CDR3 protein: CASAGGTEYEKLFF; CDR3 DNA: TGTGCCAGCGCCGGTGGGACAGAATATGAAAAACTGTTTTTT
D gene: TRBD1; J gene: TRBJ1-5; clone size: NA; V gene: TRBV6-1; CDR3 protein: CASSDSSKGANQPQHF; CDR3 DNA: TGTGCCAGCAGTGATTCGTCGAAGGGGGCCAATCAGCCCCAGCATTTT
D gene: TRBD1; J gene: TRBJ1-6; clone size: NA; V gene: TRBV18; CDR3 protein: CASSPLGQGQGSYNSPLHF; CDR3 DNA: TGTGCCAGCTCGCCGCTGGGACAGGGGCAAGGGTCCTATAATTCACCCCTCCACTTT
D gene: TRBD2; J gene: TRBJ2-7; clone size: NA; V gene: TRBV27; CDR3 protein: CASRRGGLADPYEQYF; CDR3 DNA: TGTGCCAGCCGGCGGGGGGGACTAGCAGATCCCTACGAGCAGTACTTC
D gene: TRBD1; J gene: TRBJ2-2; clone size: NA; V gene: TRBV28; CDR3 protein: CASSLFSKQGAGELFF; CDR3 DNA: TGTGCCAGCAGTTTATTCTCGAAACAGGGGGCCGGGGAGCTGTTTTTT
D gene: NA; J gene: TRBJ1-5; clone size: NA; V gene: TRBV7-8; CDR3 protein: CASSSLMAVQPQHF; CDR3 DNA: TGTGCCAGCAGCTCCCTCATGGCTGTCCAGCCCCAGCATTTT
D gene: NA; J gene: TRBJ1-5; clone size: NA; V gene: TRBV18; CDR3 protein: CASSPYSAQPQHF; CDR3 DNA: TGTGCCAGCTCACCATATTCCGCTCAGCCCCAGCATTTT
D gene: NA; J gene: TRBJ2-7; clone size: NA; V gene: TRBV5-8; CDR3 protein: CASSLEYLPSSYEQYF; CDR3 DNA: TGTGCCAGCAGCTTGGAGTACTTACCGAGCTCCTACGAGCAGTACTTC
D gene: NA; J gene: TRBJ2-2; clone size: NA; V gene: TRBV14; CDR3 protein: CASSPRRGTGELFF; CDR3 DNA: TGTGCCAGCAGCCCACGAAGGGGCACCGGGGAGCTGTTTTTT
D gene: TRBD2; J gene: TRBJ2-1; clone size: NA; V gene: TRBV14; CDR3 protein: CASSQDAGAPGNEQFF; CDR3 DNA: TGTGCCAGCAGCCAAGATGCGGGAGCGCCGGGCAATGAGCAGTTCTTC
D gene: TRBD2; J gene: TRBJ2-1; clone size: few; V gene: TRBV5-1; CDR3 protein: CASSWGTSGRMNEQFF; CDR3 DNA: TGCGCCAGCAGCTGGGGGACTAGCGGGAGAATGAATGAGCAGTTCTTC
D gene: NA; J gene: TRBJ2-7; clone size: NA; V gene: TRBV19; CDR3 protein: CASSMGPSEQYF; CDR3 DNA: TGTGCCAGTAGTATGGGACCTTCCGAGCAGTACTTC
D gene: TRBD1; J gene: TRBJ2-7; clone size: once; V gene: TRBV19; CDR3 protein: CASSRTGYEQYF; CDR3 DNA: TGTGCCAGTAGTCGGACAGGTTACGAGCAGTACTTC
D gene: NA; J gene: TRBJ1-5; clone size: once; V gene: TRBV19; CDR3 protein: CASRRDPVGQPQHF; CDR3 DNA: TGTGCCAGTAGGAGGGACCCCGTCGGTCAGCCCCAGCATTTT
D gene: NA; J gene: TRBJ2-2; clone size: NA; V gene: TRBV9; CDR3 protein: CASNHDGGELFF; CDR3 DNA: TGTGCCAGCAACCACGATGGCGGGGAGCTGTTTTTT
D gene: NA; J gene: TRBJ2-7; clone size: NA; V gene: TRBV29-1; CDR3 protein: CSVGSDTAGDF; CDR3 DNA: TGCAGCGTTGGCTCGGACACCGCAGGGGATTTC
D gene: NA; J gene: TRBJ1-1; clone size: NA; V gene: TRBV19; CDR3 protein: CASQMNTEAFF; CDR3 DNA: TGTGCCAGTCAAATGAACACTGAAGCTTTCTTT
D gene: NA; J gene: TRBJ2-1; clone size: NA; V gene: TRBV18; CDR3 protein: CASSLQGMNEQFF; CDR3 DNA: TGTGCCAGCTCACTACAGGGAATGAATGAGCAGTTCTTC
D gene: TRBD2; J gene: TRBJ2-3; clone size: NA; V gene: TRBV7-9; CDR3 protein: CASSLLGTSGSTDTQYF; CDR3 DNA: TGTGCCAGCAGCTTACTCGGTACTAGCGGGAGTACAGATACGCAGTATTTT
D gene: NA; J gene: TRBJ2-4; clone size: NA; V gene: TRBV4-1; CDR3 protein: CASSQGGLAKNIQYF; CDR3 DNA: TGCGCCAGCAGCCAAGGGGGTTTAGCCAAAAACATTCAGTACTTC
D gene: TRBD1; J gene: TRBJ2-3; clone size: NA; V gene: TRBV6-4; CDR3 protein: CASSDSTGSKQYF; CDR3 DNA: TGTGCCAGCAGTGACTCGACAGGGTCAAAGCAGTATTTT
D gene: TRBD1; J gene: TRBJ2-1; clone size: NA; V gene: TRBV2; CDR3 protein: CASRIGQGSWNEQFF; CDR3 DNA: TGTGCCAGCAGGATTGGACAGGGCTCATGGAATGAGCAGTTCTTC
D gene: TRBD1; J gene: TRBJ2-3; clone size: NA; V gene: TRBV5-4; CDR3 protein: CASSTRTGPDTQYF; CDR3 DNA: TGTGCCAGCAGCACCAGGACAGGGCCAGATACGCAGTATTTT
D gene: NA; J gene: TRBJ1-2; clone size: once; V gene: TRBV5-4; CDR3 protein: CASSLDSPYGYTF; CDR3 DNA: TGTGCCAGCAGCTTGGACAGTCCCTATGGCTACACCTTC
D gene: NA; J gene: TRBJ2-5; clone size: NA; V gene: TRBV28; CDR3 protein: CASTPRGTARTQYF; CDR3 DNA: TGTGCCAGCACCCCCCGAGGGACGGCTCGGACCCAGTACTTC
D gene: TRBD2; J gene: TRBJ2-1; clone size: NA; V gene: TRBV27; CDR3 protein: CASSLYSGRYNEQFF; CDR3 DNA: TGTGCCAGCAGTTTATATAGCGGGAGATACAATGAGCAGTTCTTC
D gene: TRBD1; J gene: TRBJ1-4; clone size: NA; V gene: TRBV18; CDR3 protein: CASSPRDRGLPTNEKLFF; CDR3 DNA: TGTGCCAGCTCACCCCGGGACAGGGGGCTCCCAACTAATGAAAAACTGTTTTTT
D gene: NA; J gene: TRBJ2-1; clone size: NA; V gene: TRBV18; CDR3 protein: CASSYRLGQTRRSSYNEQFF; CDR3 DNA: TGTGCCAGCTCATACCGACTGGGCCAAACGAGGCGTAGCTCCTACAATGAGCAGTTCTTC
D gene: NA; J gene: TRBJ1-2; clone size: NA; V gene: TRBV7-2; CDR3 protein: CASTGGGDYTF; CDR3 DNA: TGTGCCAGCACCGGGGGGGGAGACTACACCTTC
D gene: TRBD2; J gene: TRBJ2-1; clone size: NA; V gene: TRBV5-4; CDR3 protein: CASSFGGGSSYNEQFF; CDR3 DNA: TGTGCCAGCAGCTTTGGTGGCGGGAGTTCTTACAATGAGCAGTTCTTC
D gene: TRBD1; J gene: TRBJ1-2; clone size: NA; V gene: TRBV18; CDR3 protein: CASSQVEGALSGYTF; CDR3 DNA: TGTGCCAGCTCACAGGTGGAGGGGGCGCTTAGTGGCTACACCTTC